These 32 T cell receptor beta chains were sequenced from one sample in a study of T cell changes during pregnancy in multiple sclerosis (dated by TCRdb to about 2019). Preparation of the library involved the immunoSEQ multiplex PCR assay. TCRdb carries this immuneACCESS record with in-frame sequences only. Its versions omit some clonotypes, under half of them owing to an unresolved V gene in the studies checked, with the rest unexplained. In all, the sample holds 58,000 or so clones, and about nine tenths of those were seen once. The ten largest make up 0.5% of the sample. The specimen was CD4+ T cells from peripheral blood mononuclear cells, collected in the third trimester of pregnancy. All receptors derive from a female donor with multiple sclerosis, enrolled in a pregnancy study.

The CDR3 bases are TGTGCCAGCAGTTACGGCCGGGACAGGGAGGGCTACACCTTC. It translates to CASSYGRDREGYTF. V is TRBV6-5 and J is TRBJ1-2; 9 nucleotides match TRBD1. Germline trimming cut 2 bases from V and 8 bases from J; bases unmatched to any gene: 6. CDR3 length: 14 residues. From germline, CDR1 is MNHEY and CDR2 SVGAGI.

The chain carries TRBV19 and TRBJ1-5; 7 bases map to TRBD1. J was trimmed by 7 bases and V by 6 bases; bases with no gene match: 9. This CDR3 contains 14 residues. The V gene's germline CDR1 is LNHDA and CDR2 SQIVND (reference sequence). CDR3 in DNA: TGTGCCAGTAGCCGTACAGGGGTCGGACAGCCCCAGCATTTT. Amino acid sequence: CASSRTGVGQPQHF.

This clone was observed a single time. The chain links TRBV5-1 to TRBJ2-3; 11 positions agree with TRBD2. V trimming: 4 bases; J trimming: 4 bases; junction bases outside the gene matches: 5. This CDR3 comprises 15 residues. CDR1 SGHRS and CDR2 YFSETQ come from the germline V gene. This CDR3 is CASSVSGGAADTQYF. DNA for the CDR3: TGCGCCAGCAGCGTTAGCGGGGGGGCGGCAGATACGCAGTATTTT.

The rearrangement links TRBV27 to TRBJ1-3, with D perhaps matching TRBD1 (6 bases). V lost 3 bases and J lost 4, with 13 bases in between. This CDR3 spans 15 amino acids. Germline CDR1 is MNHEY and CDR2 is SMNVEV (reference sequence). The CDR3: CASSLGRGRGNTIYF. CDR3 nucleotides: TGTGCCAGCAGTTTGGGTAGGGGGAGAGGAAACACCATATATTTT.

In DNA form, the CDR3 reads TGCAGTGCTAGCGGTGGCTACACCTTC. This sequence encodes CSASGGYTF. The chain joins TRBV20-1 to TRBJ1-2; D call uncertain. This CDR3 contains 9 residues. Germline V lookup: CDR1 DFQATT, CDR2 SNEGSKA (reference sequence). V was cut by 3 bases and J by 7 bases, with 3 bases left in between.

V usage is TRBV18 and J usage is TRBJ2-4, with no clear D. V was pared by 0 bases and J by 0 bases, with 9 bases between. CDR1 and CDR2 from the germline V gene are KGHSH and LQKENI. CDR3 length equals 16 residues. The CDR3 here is CASSPPPGLAKNIQYF. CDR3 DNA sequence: TGTGCCAGCTCACCACCGCCGGGTCTAGCCAAAAACATTCAGTACTTC.

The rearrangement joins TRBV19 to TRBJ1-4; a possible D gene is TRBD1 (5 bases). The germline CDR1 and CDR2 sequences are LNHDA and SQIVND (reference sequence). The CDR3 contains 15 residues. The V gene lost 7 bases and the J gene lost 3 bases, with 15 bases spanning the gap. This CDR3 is CASTYTWGANEKLFF. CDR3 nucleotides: TGTGCCAGTACATACACGTGGGGGGCTAATGAAAAACTGTTTTTT.

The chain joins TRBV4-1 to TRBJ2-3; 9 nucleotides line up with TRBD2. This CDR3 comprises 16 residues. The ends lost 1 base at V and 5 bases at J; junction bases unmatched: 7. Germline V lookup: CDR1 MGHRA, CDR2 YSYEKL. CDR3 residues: CASSQGSGGPLDTQYF. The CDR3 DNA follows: TGCGCCAGCAGCCAAGGAAGCGGGGGGCCCCTAGATACGCAGTATTTT.

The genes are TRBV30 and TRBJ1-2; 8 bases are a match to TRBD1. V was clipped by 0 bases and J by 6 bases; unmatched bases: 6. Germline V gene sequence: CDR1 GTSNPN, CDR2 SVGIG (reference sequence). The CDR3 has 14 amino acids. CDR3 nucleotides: TGTGCCTGGAGTGTGGACAGGGTTTGCGATGGCTACACCTTC. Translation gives CAWSVDRVCDGYTF.

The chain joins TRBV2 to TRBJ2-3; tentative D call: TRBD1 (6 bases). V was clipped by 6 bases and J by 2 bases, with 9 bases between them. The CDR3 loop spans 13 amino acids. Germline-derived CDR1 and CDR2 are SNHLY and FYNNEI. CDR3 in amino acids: CASRTGSTDTQYF. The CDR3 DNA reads TGTGCCAGCAGGACAGGATCCACAGATACGCAGTATTTT.

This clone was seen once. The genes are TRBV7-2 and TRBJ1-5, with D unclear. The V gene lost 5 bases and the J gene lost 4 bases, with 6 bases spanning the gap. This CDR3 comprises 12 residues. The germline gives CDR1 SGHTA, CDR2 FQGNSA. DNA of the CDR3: TGTGCCAGCAGCCCCCGGAATCAGCCCCAGCATTTT. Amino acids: CASSPRNQPQHF.

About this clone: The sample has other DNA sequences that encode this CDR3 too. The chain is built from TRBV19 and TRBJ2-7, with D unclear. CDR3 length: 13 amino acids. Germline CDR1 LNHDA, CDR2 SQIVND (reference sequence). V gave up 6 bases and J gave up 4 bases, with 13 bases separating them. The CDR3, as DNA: TGTGCCAGTAGCTCATCGCGAGGTTACGAGCAGTACTTC. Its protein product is CASSSSRGYEQYF.

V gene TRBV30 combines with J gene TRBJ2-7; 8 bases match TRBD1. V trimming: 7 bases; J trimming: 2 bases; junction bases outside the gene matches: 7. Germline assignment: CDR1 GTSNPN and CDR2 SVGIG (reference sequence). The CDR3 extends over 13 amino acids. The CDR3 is CAYKGQAAYEQYF. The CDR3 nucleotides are TGTGCCTATAAGGGACAGGCAGCCTACGAGCAGTACTTC.

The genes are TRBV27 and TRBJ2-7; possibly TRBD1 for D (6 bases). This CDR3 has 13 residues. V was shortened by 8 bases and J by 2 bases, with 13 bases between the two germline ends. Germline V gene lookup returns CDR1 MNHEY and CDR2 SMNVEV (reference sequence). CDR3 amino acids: CASGRDNPYEQYF. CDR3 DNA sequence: TGTGCCAGCGGCCGGGACAACCCCTACGAGCAGTACTTC.

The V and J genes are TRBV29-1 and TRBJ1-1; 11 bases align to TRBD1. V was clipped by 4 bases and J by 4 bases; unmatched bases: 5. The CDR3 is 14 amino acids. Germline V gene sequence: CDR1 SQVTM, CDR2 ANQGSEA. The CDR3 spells CSVGDRGAFTEAFF. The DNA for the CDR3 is TGCAGCGTTGGGGACAGGGGGGCTTTCACTGAAGCTTTCTTT.

The CDR3 sequence is CASSLVGRGRANEKLFF. DNA of the CDR3: TGTGCCAGCAGCTTAGTGGGCAGGGGGCGGGCTAATGAAAAACTGTTTTTT. The chain couples TRBV7-8 to TRBJ1-4; 8 bases are a match to TRBD1. Germline trimming cut 1 base from V and 3 bases from J; bases unmatched to any gene: 7. The CDR3 is 17 amino acids. Germline CDR1 and CDR2: SGHVS and FQNEAQ.

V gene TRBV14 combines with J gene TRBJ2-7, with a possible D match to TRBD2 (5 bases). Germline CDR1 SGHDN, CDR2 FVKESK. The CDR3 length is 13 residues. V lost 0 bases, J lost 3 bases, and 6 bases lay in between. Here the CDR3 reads CASSQDRGYEQYF. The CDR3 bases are TGTGCCAGCAGCCAAGACCGGGGCTACGAGCAGTACTTC.

CDR3 bases: TGTGCCACCAGCAAGCCGCCGGGACAAGGAATTGGCTACACCTTC. Translating gives CATSKPPGQGIGYTF. The V gene is TRBV15, the J gene TRBJ1-2, with D possibly being TRBD1 (6 bases). V lost 4 bases to trimming and J lost 7 bases, with 19 bases between them. Germline-derived CDR1 and CDR2 are LNHNV and YYDKDF (reference sequence). The CDR3 consists of 15 residues.

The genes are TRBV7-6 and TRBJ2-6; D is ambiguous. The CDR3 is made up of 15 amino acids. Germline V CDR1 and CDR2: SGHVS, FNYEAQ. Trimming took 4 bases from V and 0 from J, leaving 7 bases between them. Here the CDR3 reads CASSYQFSGANVLTF. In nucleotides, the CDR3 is TGTGCCAGCAGCTATCAGTTCTCTGGGGCCAACGTCCTGACTTTC.

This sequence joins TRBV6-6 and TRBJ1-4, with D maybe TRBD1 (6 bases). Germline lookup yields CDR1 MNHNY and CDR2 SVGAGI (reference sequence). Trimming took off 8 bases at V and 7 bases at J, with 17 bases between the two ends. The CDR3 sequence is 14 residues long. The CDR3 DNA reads TGTGCCAGCGCCAGGGGAAGTCAAGGTGAAAAACTGTTTTTT. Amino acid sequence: CASARGSQGEKLFF.

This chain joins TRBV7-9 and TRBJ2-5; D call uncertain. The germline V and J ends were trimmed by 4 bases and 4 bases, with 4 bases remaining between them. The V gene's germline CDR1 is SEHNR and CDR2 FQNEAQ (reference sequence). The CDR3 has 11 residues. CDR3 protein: CASSSRETQYF. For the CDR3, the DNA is TGTGCCAGCAGCTCCAGAGAGACCCAGTACTTC.

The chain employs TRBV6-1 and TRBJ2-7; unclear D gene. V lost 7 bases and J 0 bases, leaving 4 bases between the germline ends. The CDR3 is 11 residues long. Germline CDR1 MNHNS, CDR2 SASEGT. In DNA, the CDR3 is TGTGCCAGCATTCGCTCCTACGAGCAGTACTTC. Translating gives CASIRSYEQYF.

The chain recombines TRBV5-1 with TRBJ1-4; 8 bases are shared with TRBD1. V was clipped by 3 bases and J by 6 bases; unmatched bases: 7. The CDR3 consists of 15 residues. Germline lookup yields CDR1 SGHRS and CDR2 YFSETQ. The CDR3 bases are TGCGCCAGCAGCTCTTGGGCAGGGGGCGATGAAAAACTGTTTTTT. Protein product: CASSSWAGGDEKLFF.

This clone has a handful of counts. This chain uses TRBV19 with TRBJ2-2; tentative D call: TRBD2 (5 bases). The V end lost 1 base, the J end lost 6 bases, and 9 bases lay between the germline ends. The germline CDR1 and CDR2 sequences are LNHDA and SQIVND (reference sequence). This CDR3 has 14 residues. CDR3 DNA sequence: TGTGCCAGTAGTATAGGAGGGATGGCCGGGGAGCTGTTTTTT. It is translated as CASSIGGMAGELFF.

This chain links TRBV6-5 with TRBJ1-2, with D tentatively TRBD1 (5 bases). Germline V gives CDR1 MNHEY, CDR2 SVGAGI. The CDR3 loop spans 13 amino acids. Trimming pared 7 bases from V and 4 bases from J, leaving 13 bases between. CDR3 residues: CASTHTGLYGYTF. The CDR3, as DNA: TGTGCCAGCACACACACAGGCCTCTATGGCTACACCTTC.

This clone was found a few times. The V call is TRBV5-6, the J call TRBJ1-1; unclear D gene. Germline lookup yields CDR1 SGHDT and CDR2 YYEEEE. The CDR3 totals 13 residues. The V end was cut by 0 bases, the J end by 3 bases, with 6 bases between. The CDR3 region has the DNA TGTGCCAGCAGCTTGGGTCGGGACACTGAAGCTTTCTTT. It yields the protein CASSLGRDTEAFF.

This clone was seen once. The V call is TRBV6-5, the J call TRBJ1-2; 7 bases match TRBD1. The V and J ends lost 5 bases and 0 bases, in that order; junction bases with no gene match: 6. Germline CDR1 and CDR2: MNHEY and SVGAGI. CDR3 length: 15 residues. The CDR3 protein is CASSRQGLTNYGYTF. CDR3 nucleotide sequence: TGTGCCAGCAGTAGACAGGGTCTGACTAACTATGGCTACACCTTC.

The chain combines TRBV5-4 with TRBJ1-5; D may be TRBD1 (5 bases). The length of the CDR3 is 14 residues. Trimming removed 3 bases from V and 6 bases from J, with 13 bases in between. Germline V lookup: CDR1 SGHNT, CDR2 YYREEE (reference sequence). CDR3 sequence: CASSSGGEGQPQHF. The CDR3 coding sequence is TGTGCCAGCAGCTCCGGAGGGGAGGGTCAGCCCCAGCATTTT. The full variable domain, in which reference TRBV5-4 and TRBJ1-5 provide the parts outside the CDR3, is ETGVTQSPTHLIKTRGQQVTLRCSSQSGHNTVSWYQQALGQGPQFIFQYYREEENGRGNFPPRFSGLQFPNYSSELNVNALELDDSALYLCASSSGGEGQPQHFGDGTRLSIL.

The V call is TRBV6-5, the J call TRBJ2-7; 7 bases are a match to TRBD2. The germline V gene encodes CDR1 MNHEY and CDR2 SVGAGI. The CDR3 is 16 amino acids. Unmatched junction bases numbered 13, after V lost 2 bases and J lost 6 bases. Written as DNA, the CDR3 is TGTGCCAGCAGTTACGTCTCAGGGACTAACGCCGGCGAGCAGTACTTC. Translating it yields CASSYVSGTNAGEQYF.

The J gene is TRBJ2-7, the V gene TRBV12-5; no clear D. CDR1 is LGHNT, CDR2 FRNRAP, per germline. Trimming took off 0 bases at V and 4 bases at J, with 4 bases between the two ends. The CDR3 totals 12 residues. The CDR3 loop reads CASGLVQYEQYF. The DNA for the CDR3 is TGTGCTAGTGGTTTGGTACAGTACGAGCAGTACTTC. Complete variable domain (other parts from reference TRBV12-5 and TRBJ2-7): DARVTQTPRHKVTEMGQEVTMRCQPILGHNTVFWYRQTMMQGLELLAYFRNRAPLDDSGMPKDRFSAEMPDATLATLKIQPSEPRDSAVYFCASGLVQYEQYFGPGTRLTVT.

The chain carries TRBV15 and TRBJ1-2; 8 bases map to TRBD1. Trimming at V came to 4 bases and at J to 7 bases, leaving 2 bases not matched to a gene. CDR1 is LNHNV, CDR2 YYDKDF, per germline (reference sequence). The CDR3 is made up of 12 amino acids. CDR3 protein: CATSTDRAGYTF. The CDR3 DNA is TGTGCCACCAGCACGGACAGGGCTGGCTACACCTTC.

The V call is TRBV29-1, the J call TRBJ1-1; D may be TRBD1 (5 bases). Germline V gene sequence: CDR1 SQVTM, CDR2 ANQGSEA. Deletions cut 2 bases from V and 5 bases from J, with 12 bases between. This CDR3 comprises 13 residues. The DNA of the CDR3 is TGCAGCGTTGAAAATAACAGGAAGACTGAAGCTTTCTTT. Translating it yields CSVENNRKTEAFF.